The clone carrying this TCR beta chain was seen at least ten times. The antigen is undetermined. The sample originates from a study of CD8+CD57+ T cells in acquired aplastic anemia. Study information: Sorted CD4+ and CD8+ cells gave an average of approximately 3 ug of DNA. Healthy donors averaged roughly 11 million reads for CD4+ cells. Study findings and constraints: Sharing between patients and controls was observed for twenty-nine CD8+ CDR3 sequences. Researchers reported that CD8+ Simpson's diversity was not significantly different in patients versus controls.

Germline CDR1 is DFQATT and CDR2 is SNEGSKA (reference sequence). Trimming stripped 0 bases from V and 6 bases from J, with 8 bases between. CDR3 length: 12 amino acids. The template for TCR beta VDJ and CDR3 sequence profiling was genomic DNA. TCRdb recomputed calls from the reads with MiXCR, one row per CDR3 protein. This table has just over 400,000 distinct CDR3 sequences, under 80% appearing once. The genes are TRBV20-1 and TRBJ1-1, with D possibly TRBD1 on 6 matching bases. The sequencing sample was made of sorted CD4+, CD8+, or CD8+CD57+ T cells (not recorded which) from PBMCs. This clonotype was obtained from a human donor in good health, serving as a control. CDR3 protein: CSARDQGPEAFF. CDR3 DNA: TGCAGTGCTAGAGATCAGGGGCCTGAAGCTTTCTTT.